Below, 14 T cell receptor beta chains from the same sample are listed, as sequenced in a study of T cell responses to AZD1222 COVID-19 vaccine. Clones were read by immunoSEQ multiplex PCR, and TCRdb kept only the in-frame ones, dropping some. The sample contains around 180,000 clones, about nine tenths of which appear only once. Specimen: peripheral blood, collected on day 0 of AZD1222 vaccination. Receptors originate from an adult in good health.

This sequence joins TRBV27 and TRBJ1-6; tentatively, D is TRBD1 (6 bases). There are 14 residues in the CDR3. Looked up from germline, CDR1 is MNHEY and CDR2 is SMNVEV (reference sequence). Trimming took off 3 bases at V and 9 bases at J, with 12 bases between the two ends. The CDR3 DNA reads TGTGCCAGCAGTTTTAACAGGGTGGGTTCACCCCTCCACTTT. This gives the protein CASSFNRVGSPLHF.

J is TRBJ2-5 and V is TRBV7-8; D is perhaps TRBD1 or TRBD2 (6 bases each). The CDR3 runs to 16 residues. Germline values: CDR1 SGHVS, CDR2 FQNEAQ. Trimming shortened V by 5 bases and J by 2 bases, and 18 bases separated the two germline ends. CDR3 protein: CASSSGPKGGQETQYF. DNA of the CDR3: TGTGCCAGCAGCAGCGGGCCCAAAGGGGGGCAAGAGACCCAGTACTTC. The entire variable domain, with the rest obtained from reference TRBV7-8 and TRBJ2-5, is as follows: GAGVSQSPRYKVAKRGQDVALRCDPISGHVSLFWYQQALGQGPEFLTYFQNEAQLDKSGLPSDRFFAERPEGSVSTLKIQRTQQEDSAVYLCASSSGPKGGQETQYFGPGTRLLVL.

The genes are TRBV18 and TRBJ1-6, with a tentative D call TRBD1 (5 bases). Germline CDR1 KGHSH, CDR2 LQKENI. Trimming stripped 3 bases from V and 2 bases from J, with 11 bases between. There are 16 residues in the CDR3. The CDR3 nucleotides read TGTGCCAGCTCACCTTCCGGGACCACCTATAATTCACCCCTCCACTTT. This translates into CASSPSGTTYNSPLHF.

The CDR3 loop reads CARLAGGKGDTQYF. For the CDR3, the DNA is TGCGCCAGACTAGCGGGAGGGAAAGGAGATACGCAGTATTTT. The chain links TRBV10-1 to TRBJ2-3; 13 bases match TRBD2. V lost 9 bases to trimming and J lost 5 bases; unmatched junction nucleotides: 5. The germline CDR1 and CDR2 sequences are WNHNN and SYGVQD (reference sequence). The CDR3 extends over 14 amino acids.

This clone was recorded once. V gene TRBV19 combines with J gene TRBJ2-5, with D possibly being TRBD2 (5 bases). V dropped 8 bases and J dropped 10 bases, with 32 bases sitting between them. This CDR3 contains 17 residues. CDR1 and CDR2 (germline): LNHDA, SQIVND (reference sequence). The CDR3 sequence: CASGPYGVVGKGPGQYF. The DNA of the CDR3 is TGTGCCAGTGGCCCTTACGGGGTGGTCGGGAAGGGTCCGGGCCAGTACTTC.

The chain couples TRBV28 to TRBJ1-2; 10 bases map to TRBD1. After removal of 6 bases from V and 4 bases from J, the junction contained 11 bases not matched to a gene. Germline assignment: CDR1 MDHEN and CDR2 SYDVKM. The CDR3 extends over 16 amino acids. CDR3 region: CASSPGTGAWGYGYTF. The CDR3 DNA follows: TGTGCCAGCAGCCCCGGGACAGGGGCCTGGGGCTATGGCTACACCTTC.

V usage is TRBV15 and J usage is TRBJ1-5; TRBD1 matches at 7 bases. The CDR3 is 15 residues long. Per the germline V gene, CDR1 is LNHNV and CDR2 is YYDKDF (reference sequence). Trimming took 0 bases from V and 6 from J; bases not matched to a gene: 5. In DNA form, the CDR3 reads TGTGCCACCAGCAGAGATGGGGACAGATTTCAGCCCCAGCATTTT. Protein: CATSRDGDRFQPQHF.

The chain links TRBV7-2 to TRBJ1-1; D may be TRBD1 (5 bases). CDR1 is SGHTA and CDR2 is FQGNSA in the germline V gene. V was trimmed by 2 bases and J by 5 bases, leaving 12 bases between them. The CDR3 sequence is 14 residues long. The CDR3 DNA reads as TGTGCCAGCAGCTTAAGGGGAAGGGAGACTGAAGCTTTCTTT. Protein sequence: CASSLRGRETEAFF.

The chain is built from TRBV7-2 and TRBJ2-1; D call uncertain. In germline, CDR1 is SGHTA, CDR2 FQGNSA. V lost 3 bases to trimming and J lost 8 bases, with 8 bases between them. This CDR3 spans 12 amino acids. The CDR3 nucleotides read TGTGCCAGCAGCTTCACACGGGATGAGCAGTTCTTC. This codes for CASSFTRDEQFF.

The CDR3, as DNA: TGTGCCAGCACCATCCTCAATCAGCCCCAGCATTTT. Its protein product is CASTILNQPQHF. The gene calls are TRBV28 and TRBJ1-5; D call uncertain. The CDR3 loop spans 12 amino acids. CDR1 MDHEN and CDR2 SYDVKM come from the germline V gene. V lost 7 bases and J lost 3, with 7 bases in between.

This sequence joins TRBV6-1 and TRBJ2-5; D is possibly TRBD2 (6 bases). Germline V gene sequence: CDR1 MNHNS, CDR2 SASEGT. This CDR3 is 20 amino acids long. V was clipped by 0 bases and J by 5 bases, with 28 bases between them. The CDR3 is CASSEAGGGQGWSIRETQYF. The CDR3 nucleotides are TGTGCCAGCAGTGAAGCGGGAGGTGGGCAGGGATGGAGTATTAGGGAGACCCAGTACTTC.

This clone turned up a few times. The chain is built from TRBV7-9 and TRBJ1-6, with 7 bases matching TRBD1. The CDR3 spans 14 residues. Germline loops: CDR1 SEHNR, CDR2 FQNEAQ (reference sequence). J lost 10 bases, V lost 5 bases, and 8 bases had no gene match. Here the CDR3 DNA reads TGTGCCAGCAGCGTAACAGGGGAGGGCTCACCCCTCCACTTT. It yields the protein CASSVTGEGSPLHF.

J is TRBJ1-1 and V is TRBV5-4; 8 bases line up with TRBD1. The V gene's germline CDR1 is SGHNT and CDR2 YYREEE (reference sequence). The junction had 16 bases not matched to a gene; V was cut back by 4 bases and J by 5 bases. The CDR3 runs 17 residues. CDR3 sequence (DNA): TGTGCCAGCAGCCCAGCTGGGGCAGGGGGCGTAGGGACTGAAGCTTTCTTT. Translating gives CASSPAGAGGVGTEAFF.

This chain joins TRBV23-1 and TRBJ2-3, with no clear D. TRBV23-1 is an ORF; its function is uncertain. This CDR3 is built from 12 residues. The V and J ends lost 0 bases and 6 bases respectively, with 4 bases between them. The CDR3 DNA follows: TGCGCCAGCAGTCAATCGGGGGATACGCAGTATTTT. The encoded protein is CASSQSGDTQYF.